This T cell receptor beta chain was retrieved from a study of T cells of healthy individuals. The length of the CDR3 is 13 residues. The germline V gene has CDR1 SQVTM and CDR2 ANQGSEA. MiXCR, run by TCRdb on the 5' RACE reads, gives a single entry per CDR3 protein. The sample lists tens of thousands of distinct CDR3 sequences, roughly 14% occurring once. The TCR was taken from a human donor in good health. This chain links TRBV29-1 with TRBJ1-1; possible D gene TRBD1, 5 bases. The CDR3 sequence: CITTLGQNTEAFF. Written as DNA, the CDR3 is TGCATCACTACCTTGGGGCAGAACACTGAAGCTTTCTTT.